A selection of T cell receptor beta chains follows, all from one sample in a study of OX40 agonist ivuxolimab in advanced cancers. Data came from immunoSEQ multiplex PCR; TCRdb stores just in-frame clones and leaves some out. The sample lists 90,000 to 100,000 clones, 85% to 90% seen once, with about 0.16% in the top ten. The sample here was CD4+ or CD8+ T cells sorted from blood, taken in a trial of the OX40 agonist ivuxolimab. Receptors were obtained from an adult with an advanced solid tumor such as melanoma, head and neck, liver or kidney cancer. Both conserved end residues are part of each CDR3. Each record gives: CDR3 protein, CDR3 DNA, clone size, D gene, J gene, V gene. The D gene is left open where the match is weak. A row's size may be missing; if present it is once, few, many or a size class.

CASSHRSGRSHTGELFF | TGTGCCAGCAGCCATCGGTCCGGGCGAAGCCACACCGGGGAGCTGTTTTTT | - | - | TRBJ2-2 | TRBV14
CASRTVFPNTEAFF | TGTGCCAGTAGGACCGTTTTCCCGAACACTGAAGCTTTCTTT | few | - | TRBJ1-1 | TRBV19
CASSLRQARDSPLHF | TGTGCCAGTAGTTTACGACAGGCGAGGGACTCACCCCTCCACTTT | - | - | TRBJ1-6 | TRBV19
CASSGFGNQPQHF | TGTGCCAGTTCGGGGTTCGGCAATCAGCCCCAGCATTTT | - | - | TRBJ1-5 | TRBV25-1
CASRTQGVGASPLHF | TGTGCCAGCAGAACTCAGGGGGTCGGAGCTTCACCCCTCCACTTT | - | TRBD1 | TRBJ1-6 | TRBV6-6
CASRSAGTSSYNEQFF | TGTGCCAGCAGGTCTGCCGGGACTAGCAGCTACAATGAGCAGTTCTTC | - | TRBD2 | TRBJ2-1 | TRBV28
CASSQLDRPYEQYF | TGTGCCAGCAGCCAGCTAGACAGACCCTACGAGCAGTACTTC | - | - | TRBJ2-7 | TRBV14
CASSIDPGTTEAFF | TGTGCCAGTAGTATAGACCCAGGAACAACTGAAGCTTTCTTT | - | - | TRBJ1-1 | TRBV19
CASSQLGSGTGETKLFF | TGTGCCAGCAGCCAACTCGGCTCGGGGACAGGGGAAACCAAACTGTTTTTT | once | TRBD1 | TRBJ1-4 | TRBV7-9
CASSLGGTGLSGNTIYF | TGTGCCAGCAGTTTGGGAGGGACAGGTCTATCTGGAAACACCATATATTTT | - | TRBD1 | TRBJ1-3 | TRBV9
CASSSAGSSYEQYF | TGTGCCAGCAGCTCAGCGGGGAGCTCCTACGAGCAGTACTTC | - | TRBD2 | TRBJ2-7 | TRBV5-4
CASSPGGYEQYF | TGTGCCAGCAGCCCCGGGGGCTACGAGCAGTACTTC | - | - | TRBJ2-7 | TRBV7-6
CASRRLATNTGELFF | TGTGCCAGCAGAAGACTAGCGACAAACACCGGGGAGCTGTTTTTT | - | TRBD2 | TRBJ2-2 | TRBV6-4
CASSVRVDEQFF | TGTGCCAGCAGCGTTCGCGTGGATGAGCAGTTCTTC | - | - | TRBJ2-1 | TRBV9
CASISAYSYEQYF | TGTGCCAGCATCTCGGCTTACTCCTACGAGCAGTACTTC | - | - | TRBJ2-7 | TRBV6-1
CASSPQPGQGLTYEQYF | TGTGCCAGCAGTCCGCAACCCGGACAGGGTTTGACCTACGAGCAGTACTTC | - | TRBD1 | TRBJ2-7 | TRBV25-1
CASSIGTRGGGTDTQYF | TGTGCCAGTAGTATAGGTACTAGGGGTGGGGGCACAGATACGCAGTATTTT | once | - | TRBJ2-3 | TRBV19
CASSPDRVSYNEQFF | TGCGCCAGCAGCCCGGACAGGGTCTCCTACAATGAGCAGTTCTTC | - | TRBD1 | TRBJ2-1 | TRBV5-1
CASSPIGTSSETQYF | TGTGCCAGCAGCCCGATAGGGACTAGTAGTGAGACCCAGTACTTC | - | TRBD2 | TRBJ2-5 | TRBV11-2
CASRAGVNQPQHF | TGTGCCAGCAGGGCAGGGGTTAATCAGCCCCAGCATTTT | - | - | TRBJ1-5 | TRBV6-6
CASSLGLVSNQPQHF | TGTGCCAGCAGCTTGGGCTTGGTTAGCAATCAGCCCCAGCATTTT | - | - | TRBJ1-5 | TRBV5-8
CASSVGLAGAGELFF | TGCGCCAGCAGCGTGGGACTAGCGGGAGCTGGGGAGCTGTTTTTT | - | TRBD2 | TRBJ2-2 | TRBV5-1
CASSIQGSNQPQHF | TGTGCCAGTAGTATACAGGGAAGCAATCAGCCCCAGCATTTT | - | - | TRBJ1-5 | TRBV19
CASSPGIISRTEAFF | TGTGCCAGCAGCCCCGGGATTATATCACGCACTGAAGCTTTCTTT | once | - | TRBJ1-1 | TRBV28
CASSWGDGSSGNTIYF | TGTGCCAGCAGCTGGGGGGACGGAAGCTCTGGAAACACCATATATTTT | once | - | TRBJ1-3 | TRBV5-4
CASSVGGSNEQFF | TGTGCCAGCAGCGTAGGCGGCAGCAATGAGCAGTTCTTC | - | - | TRBJ2-1 | TRBV9
CAIRPEDNEKLFF | TGTGCCATCCGGCCAGAGGATAATGAAAAACTGTTTTTT | - | - | TRBJ1-4 | TRBV10-3
CASSPEGAASTDTQYF | TGTGCCAGCAGCCCGGAGGGGGCGGCGAGCACAGATACGCAGTATTTT | - | - | TRBJ2-3 | TRBV5-4
CASKSEINQETQYF | TGTGCCAGTAAAAGCGAGATAAACCAAGAGACCCAGTACTTC | - | - | TRBJ2-5 | TRBV19
CASSRCKTGGVGDYGYTF | TGTGCCAGCAGCAGATGCAAAACAGGGGGAGTTGGGGACTATGGCTACACCTTC | - | - | TRBJ1-2 | TRBV21-1
CSGRGGQEPGGYTF | TGCAGCGGCCGAGGGGGACAGGAGCCGGGTGGCTACACCTTC | - | TRBD1 | TRBJ1-2 | TRBV29-1
CASSVELAGGQTDTQYF | TGTGCCAGCAGTGTCGAACTAGCGGGGGGGCAAACAGATACGCAGTATTTT | - | TRBD2 | TRBJ2-3 | TRBV6-1
CASSFRSQLAGADYEQYF | TGCGCCAGCAGCTTTAGGTCCCAACTGGCGGGGGCCGACTACGAGCAGTACTTC | once | - | TRBJ2-7 | TRBV5-1
CASGGETQYF | TGTGCCAGTGGTGGGGAGACCCAGTACTTC | - | - | TRBJ2-5 | TRBV19
CASSLPPGRVQTGELFF | TGCGCCAGCAGCTTGCCTCCTGGAAGGGTCCAGACCGGGGAGCTGTTTTTT | - | - | TRBJ2-2 | TRBV5-1
CAISGAPGGPQGNEQFF | TGTGCCATCAGTGGGGCCCCAGGGGGCCCCCAGGGGAATGAGCAGTTCTTC | - | TRBD1 | TRBJ2-1 | TRBV10-3
CASSSLGPGADTQYF | TGTGCCAGCAGTTCACTAGGCCCGGGGGCAGATACGCAGTATTTT | - | - | TRBJ2-3 | TRBV27
CASSHEKFQHF | TGTGCCAGCAGTCACGAGAAGTTCCAGCATTTT | - | - | TRBJ1-5 | TRBV6-4
CASSERSEASWGEKLFF | TGTGCCAGCAGTGAAAGGTCGGAGGCGTCGTGGGGTGAAAAACTGTTTTTT | - | - | TRBJ1-4 | TRBV6-1
CSVALSTGANVLTF | TGCAGCGTTGCTTTAAGTACCGGGGCCAACGTCCTGACTTTC | - | - | TRBJ2-6 | TRBV29-1
CASSLDGSTDTQYF | TGTGCCAGCAGCTTGGACGGGAGCACAGATACGCAGTATTTT | - | - | TRBJ2-3 | TRBV5-4
CASTLEDRDQETQYF | TGTGCCAGCACCCTCGAGGACAGGGACCAAGAGACCCAGTACTTC | once | TRBD1 | TRBJ2-5 | TRBV25-1
CASDRGNTEAFF | TGTGCCAGCGACAGGGGAAACACTGAAGCTTTCTTT | - | TRBD1 | TRBJ1-1 | TRBV6-5
CASKGPRSDYGYTF | TGTGCCAGCAAGGGACCCCGCTCGGACTATGGCTACACCTTC | - | - | TRBJ1-2 | TRBV6-5
CAWSPQGWQNNQPQHF | TGTGCCTGGAGTCCACAAGGGTGGCAGAACAATCAGCCCCAGCATTTT | - | - | TRBJ1-5 | TRBV30
CASGQVGGYNSPLHF | TGTGCCAGCGGACAGGTGGGAGGGTATAATTCACCCCTCCACTTT | - | TRBD1 | TRBJ1-6 | TRBV27
CASRGTGKDHEQYF | TGTGCCAGCAGGGGGACAGGGAAAGACCACGAGCAGTACTTC | many | TRBD1 | TRBJ2-7 | TRBV6-1
CAWSVRLAGGPDTQYF | TGTGCCTGGAGTGTAAGACTAGCGGGAGGGCCAGATACGCAGTATTTT | - | TRBD2 | TRBJ2-3 | TRBV30
CSVRTGDNSPLHF | TGCAGCGTACGGACAGGGGATAATTCACCCCTCCACTTT | - | TRBD1 | TRBJ1-6 | TRBV29-1
CASSLGRNTEAFF | TGTGCCAGCAGCTTGGGACGGAACACTGAAGCTTTCTTT | - | - | TRBJ1-1 | TRBV5-6
CASSSVGTGPYEQYF | TGTGCCAGTAGTTCAGTTGGGACAGGCCCCTACGAGCAGTACTTC | once | TRBD1 | TRBJ2-7 | TRBV19